What follows describes a single T cell receptor (beta chain). With 6 bases removed from V and 2 bases from J, the gap between germline ends came to 13 bases. The CDR3 has 14 amino acids. The germline gives CDR1 MNHEY, CDR2 SVGAGI. The sample is drawn from a study of blood T cell repertoires in COVID-19. Recruited during active infection, patients (from Seattle) were subsequently followed longitudinally. In the authors' methods: Researchers report that nucleated cell counts were estimated from reference gene primer amplification. Method: immunoSEQ multiplex PCR; TCRdb's copy keeps in-frame clones and lacks some. V and J calls and clone size are given by that table; D and trimming were obtained from the DNA. Counted here are around 220,000 clones, about 88% occurring once; the ten biggest clones make up 10%.

This clonotype originated in a woman between 50 and 59 years old with COVID-19, enrolled during active disease. The sequencing sample was made of peripheral blood. The J gene is TRBJ2-5, the V gene TRBV6-5; D possibly corresponds to TRBD2 (6 bases). The DNA for the CDR3 is TGTGCCAGCAGGGGGACTGGACATCAAGAGACCCAGTACTTC. Protein sequence: CASRGTGHQETQYF.